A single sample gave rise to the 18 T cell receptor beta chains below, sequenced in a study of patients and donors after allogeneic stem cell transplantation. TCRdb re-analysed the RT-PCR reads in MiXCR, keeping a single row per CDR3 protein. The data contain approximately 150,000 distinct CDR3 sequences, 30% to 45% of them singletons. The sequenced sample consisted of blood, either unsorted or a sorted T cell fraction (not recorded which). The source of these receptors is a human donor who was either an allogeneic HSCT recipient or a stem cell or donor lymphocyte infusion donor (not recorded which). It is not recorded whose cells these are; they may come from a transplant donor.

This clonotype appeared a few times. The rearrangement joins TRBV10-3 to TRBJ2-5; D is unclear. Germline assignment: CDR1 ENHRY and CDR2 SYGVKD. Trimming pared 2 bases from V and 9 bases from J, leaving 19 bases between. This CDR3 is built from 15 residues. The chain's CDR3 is CAISEDITRVWAQYF. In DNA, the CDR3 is TGTGCCATCAGTGAGGACATCACACGGGTGTGGGCCCAGTACTTC.

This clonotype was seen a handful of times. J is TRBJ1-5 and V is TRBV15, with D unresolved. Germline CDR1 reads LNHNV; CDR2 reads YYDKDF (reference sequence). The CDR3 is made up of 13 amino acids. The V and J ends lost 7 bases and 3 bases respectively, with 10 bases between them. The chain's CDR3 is CATKSTDNQPQHF. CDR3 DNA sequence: TGTGCCACCAAATCGACGGACAATCAGCCCCAGCATTTT.

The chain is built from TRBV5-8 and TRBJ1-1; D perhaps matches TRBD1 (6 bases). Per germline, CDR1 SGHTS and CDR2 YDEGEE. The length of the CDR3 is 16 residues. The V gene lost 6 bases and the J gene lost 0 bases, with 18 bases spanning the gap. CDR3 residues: CASTKRGAALNTEAFF. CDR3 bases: TGTGCCAGCACCAAAAGGGGGGCAGCTTTGAACACTGAAGCTTTCTTT.

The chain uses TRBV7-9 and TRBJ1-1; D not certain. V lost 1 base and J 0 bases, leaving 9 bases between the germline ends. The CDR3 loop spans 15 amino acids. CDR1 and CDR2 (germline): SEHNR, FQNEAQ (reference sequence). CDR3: CASSLVGSLNTEAFF. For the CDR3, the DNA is TGTGCCAGCAGCTTAGTTGGCAGTTTGAACACTGAAGCTTTCTTT. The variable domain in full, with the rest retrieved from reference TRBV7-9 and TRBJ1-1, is DTGVSQNPRHKITKRGQNVTFRCDPISEHNRLYWYRQTLGQGPEFLTYFQNEAQLEKSRLLSDRFSAERPKGSFSTLEIQRTEQGDSAMYLCASSLVGSLNTEAFFGQGTRLTVV.

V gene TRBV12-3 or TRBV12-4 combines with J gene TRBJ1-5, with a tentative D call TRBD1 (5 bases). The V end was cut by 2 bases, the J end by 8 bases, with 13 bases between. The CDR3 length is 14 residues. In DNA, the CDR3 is TGTGCCAGCAGTTTATCCATGGGGGGGGAGCCCCAGCATTTT. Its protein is CASSLSMGGEPQHF.

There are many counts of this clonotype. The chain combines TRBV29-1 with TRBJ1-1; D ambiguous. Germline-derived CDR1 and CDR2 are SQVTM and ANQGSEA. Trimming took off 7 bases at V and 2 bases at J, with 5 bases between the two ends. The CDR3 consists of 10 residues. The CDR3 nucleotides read TGCAGCGGGAGAAACACTGAAGCTTTCTTT. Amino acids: CSGRNTEAFF.

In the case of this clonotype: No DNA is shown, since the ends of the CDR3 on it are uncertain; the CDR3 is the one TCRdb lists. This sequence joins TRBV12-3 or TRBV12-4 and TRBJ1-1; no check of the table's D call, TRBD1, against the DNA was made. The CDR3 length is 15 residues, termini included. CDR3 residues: CASSFGPGYGTEAFF.

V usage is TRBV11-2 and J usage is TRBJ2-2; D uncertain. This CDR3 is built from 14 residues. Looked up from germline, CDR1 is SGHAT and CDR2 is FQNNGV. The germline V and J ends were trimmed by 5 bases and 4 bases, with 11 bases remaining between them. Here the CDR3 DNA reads TGTGCCAGCAGCCCCCCGATAGTCACCGGGGAGCTGTTTTTT. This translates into CASSPPIVTGELFF.

In nucleotides, the CDR3 is TGTGCCAGCAGCTTCTCCTATCAGCCCCAGCATTTT. As protein: CASSFSYQPQHF. V gene TRBV2 combines with J gene TRBJ1-5, with D uncertain. Deletions cut 6 bases from V and 5 bases from J, with 8 bases between. The CDR3 loop spans 12 amino acids. The germline CDR1 and CDR2 sequences are SNHLY and FYNNEI.

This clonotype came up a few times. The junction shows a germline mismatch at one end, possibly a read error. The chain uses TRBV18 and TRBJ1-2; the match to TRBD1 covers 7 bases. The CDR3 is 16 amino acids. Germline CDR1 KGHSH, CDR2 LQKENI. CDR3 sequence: CASSPLRQGFNDGYTF. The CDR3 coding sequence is TGTGCCAGCTCACCCCTAAGACAGGGCTTTAACGATGGCTACACCTTC.

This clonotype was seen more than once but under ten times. This CDR3 is CASSSTGFDTQYF. CDR3 DNA: TGTGCCAGCAGCTCGACAGGGTTTGATACGCAGTATTTT. The J gene is TRBJ2-3, the V gene TRBV7-9, with TRBD1 matching over 7 bases. J lost 6 bases, V lost 4 bases, and 4 bases had no gene match. CDR1 and CDR2 from the germline V gene are SEHNR and FQNEAQ (reference sequence). There are 13 residues in the CDR3.

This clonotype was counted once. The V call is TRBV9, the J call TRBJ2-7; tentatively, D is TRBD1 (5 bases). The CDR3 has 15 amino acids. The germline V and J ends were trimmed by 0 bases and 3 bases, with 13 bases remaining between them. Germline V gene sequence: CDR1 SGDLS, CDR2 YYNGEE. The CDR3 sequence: CASSVAPSDNYEQYF. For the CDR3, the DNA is TGTGCCAGCAGCGTAGCCCCCTCGGACAACTACGAGCAGTACTTC.

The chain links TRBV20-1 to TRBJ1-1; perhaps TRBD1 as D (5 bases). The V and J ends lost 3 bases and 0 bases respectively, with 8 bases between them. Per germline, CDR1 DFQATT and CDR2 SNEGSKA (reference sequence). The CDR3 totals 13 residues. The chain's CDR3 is CSARGGMNTEAFF. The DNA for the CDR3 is TGCAGTGCTAGGGGGGGGATGAACACTGAAGCTTTCTTT.

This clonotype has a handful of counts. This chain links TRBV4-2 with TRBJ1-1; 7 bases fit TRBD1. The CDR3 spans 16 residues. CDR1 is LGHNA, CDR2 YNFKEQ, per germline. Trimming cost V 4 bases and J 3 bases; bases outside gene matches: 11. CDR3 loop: CASSPYPRGKDTEAFF. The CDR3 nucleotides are TGTGCCAGCAGCCCCTATCCCAGGGGGAAGGACACTGAAGCTTTCTTT.

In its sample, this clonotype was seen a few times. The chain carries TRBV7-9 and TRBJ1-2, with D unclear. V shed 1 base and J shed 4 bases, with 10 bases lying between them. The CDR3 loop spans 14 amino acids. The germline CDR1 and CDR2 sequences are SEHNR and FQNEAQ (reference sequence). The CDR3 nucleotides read TGTGCCAGCAGCTTAGAGGGCAGAGTCTATGGCTACACCTTC. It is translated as CASSLEGRVYGYTF.

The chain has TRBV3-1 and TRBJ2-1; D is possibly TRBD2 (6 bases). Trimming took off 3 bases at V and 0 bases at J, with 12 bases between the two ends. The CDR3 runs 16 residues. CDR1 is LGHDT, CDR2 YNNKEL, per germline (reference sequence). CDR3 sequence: CASSQDIGSSYNEQFF. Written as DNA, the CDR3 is TGTGCCAGCAGCCAGGACATCGGGAGCTCCTACAATGAGCAGTTCTTC.

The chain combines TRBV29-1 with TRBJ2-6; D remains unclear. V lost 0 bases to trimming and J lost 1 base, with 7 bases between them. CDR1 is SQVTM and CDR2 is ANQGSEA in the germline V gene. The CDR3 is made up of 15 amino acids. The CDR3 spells CSVEDLKSGANVLTF. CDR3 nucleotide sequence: TGCAGCGTTGAAGATCTGAAATCTGGGGCCAACGTCCTGACTTTC.

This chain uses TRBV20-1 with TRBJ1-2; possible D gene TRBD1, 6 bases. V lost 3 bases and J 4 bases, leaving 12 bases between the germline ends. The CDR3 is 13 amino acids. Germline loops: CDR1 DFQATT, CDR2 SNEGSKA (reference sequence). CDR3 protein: CSASSRGSYGYTF. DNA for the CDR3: TGCAGTGCTAGTAGCAGGGGATCCTATGGCTACACCTTC.